This TCR beta chain comes out of a study of cytomegalovirus exposure and HLA in healthy donors. Findings of the study overall: High sensitivity and specificity were reportedly achieved when the classifier diagnosed cytomegalovirus status. Later analysis demonstrated an association between a missense DCLRE1C variant and TCR beta V- and J-gene trimming. Reportedly, TCR beta sequences accurately predicted HLA-A and HLA-B alleles in most subjects. Productive rates of about 87% or about 30% were seen for most TCR beta V segments in an earlier analysis.

The CDR3 sequence is 19 residues long. Germline loops: CDR1 LGHNA, CDR2 YNFKEQ. Trimming removed 1 base from V and 0 bases from J; junction bases left unmatched: 14. PCR amplification relied on 60 Vbeta primers (plus 13 Jbeta primers). The data were produced by immunoSEQ multiplex PCR, yet TCRdb's version contains in-frame clones alone and is incomplete. This repertoire includes 30,000 to 40,000 clones. As for this clone: The antigen is undetermined.

The rearrangement joins TRBV4-2 to TRBJ1-1; 7 bases are shared with TRBD1. This receptor was identified in a man aged 40-49 years in good health and CMV-seropositive. Specimen: PBMCs. CDR3 sequence: CASSQAYAEGAAMNTEAFF. CDR3 nucleotide sequence: TGTGCCAGCAGCCAAGCGTATGCGGAGGGGGCGGCAATGAACACTGAAGCTTTCTTT.